The count of the clone carrying this T cell receptor (beta chain) is one. Its antigen is undetermined. Assay: immunoSEQ multiplex PCR; the TCRdb copy retains only in-frame clones and omits some. The sample consists of some 66,000 clones, 70% to 90% of them appearing once. These data come from a study of T cell responses to AZD1222 COVID-19 vaccine. Notes on the study in general: An increase in Spike-specific TCR breadth and depth was observed after two AZD1222 doses. The sample set comprised mostly white British donors with more females, and clonal diversity was possibly underestimated.

Doses given second, at about 4 or about 12 weeks, were pooled. V shed 3 bases, J shed 2 bases, and the junction held 8 bases outside the gene matches. The CDR3 covers 16 residues. Germline V gene sequence: CDR1 SGDLS, CDR2 YYNGEE. The sequence was obtained from an adult who received the AZD1222 COVID-19 vaccine. This material consisted of peripheral blood, taken 28 days after the second AZD1222 dose. The chain recombines TRBV9 with TRBJ2-3, with 8 bases that match TRBD1. CDR3 amino acids: CASSAPRTGFTDTQYF. CDR3 DNA sequence: TGTGCCAGCAGCGCCCCAAGGACAGGGTTCACAGATACGCAGTATTTT.